These 23 T cell receptor beta chains were all obtained from the same sample, sequenced in a study of vaccination and CD4 T cells after COVID-19 (dated by TCRdb to the early 2020s). Explained via the paper, the treatment or condition label denotes: approximately 11-day PBMC culture with coronavirus spike peptide pools or control peptides (ViraFEST assay). Library preparation employed PCR. Sequenced using an Illumina iSeq 100. DNA from cultured CD4+ T cells was subjected to TCR sequencing with the Oncomine TCR Beta short-read assay at the Johns Hopkins FTIC core. Through fastp at Q25 and MiXCR, TCRdb rebuilt clones from the public reads, retaining in-frame beta chains. Records with the same CDR3 protein are collapsed into one entry carrying the most frequent genes and DNA. This sample has approximately 8,800 distinct CDR3 sequences in its table, and about 55% of those were observed once. Clones ranked in the top ten supply approximately 40% of the sample.

These receptors' targets are unknown. The sequenced material came from CD4+ T cells from blood, cultured in vitro. The receptors derive from a human donor who had recovered from COVID-19.

This chain uses TRBV24-1 with TRBJ1-4; possibly TRBD1 for D (6 bases). V shed 5 bases and J shed 7 bases, with 19 bases lying between them. There are 16 residues in the CDR3. CDR1 is KGHDR and CDR2 is SFDVKD in the germline V gene. The CDR3 DNA reads TGTGCCACCAGTGTCGGGGGGGGCAGTTGCAGTGAAAAACTGTTTTTT. It specifies CATSVGGGSCSEKLFF.

The gene calls are TRBV27 and TRBJ2-5; 8 nucleotides align to TRBD1. The ends lost 0 bases at V and 10 bases at J; junction bases unmatched: 7. The germline CDR1 and CDR2 sequences are MNHEY and SMNVEV (reference sequence). The CDR3 is 14 residues long. The chain's CDR3 is CASSLSRDRLGQYF. The CDR3 nucleotides are TGTGCCAGCAGTTTATCGCGGGACAGGTTGGGCCAGTACTTC.

The CDR3, as DNA: TGTGCCAGCAAACGACTAGCGGGGGACACAGATACGCAGTATTTT. It codes for CASKRLAGDTDTQYF. V usage is TRBV6-1 and J usage is TRBJ2-3, with 12 bases identical to TRBD2. V was pared by 7 bases and J by 2 bases, with 4 bases of the junction left unmatched. CDR3 length: 15 amino acids. Germline loops: CDR1 MNHNS, CDR2 SASEGT.

This rearrangement joins TRBV29-1 to TRBJ1-5; TRBD1 aligns across 8 bases. Germline CDR1 and CDR2: SQVTM and ANQGSEA. Unmatched junction bases numbered 6, after V lost 6 bases and J lost 5 bases. This CDR3 contains 13 residues. CDR3 sequence reads: CSVEQGVDQPQHF. CDR3 coding DNA: TGCAGCGTCGAACAGGGGGTCGATCAGCCCCAGCATTTT.

This chain joins TRBV4-1 and TRBJ2-1, with 8 positions matching TRBD2. Germline V gives CDR1 MGHRA, CDR2 YSYEKL. V lost 5 bases to trimming and J lost 6 bases; unmatched junction nucleotides: 9. The CDR3 length is 15 residues. CDR3 residues: CASSSPGTSRNEQFF. The CDR3 nucleotides read TGCGCCAGCAGCTCCCCCGGGACTAGTCGCAATGAGCAGTTCTTC.

This chain joins TRBV20-1 and TRBJ2-2, with D tentatively TRBD2 (5 bases). The CDR3 is 14 residues long. Germline V CDR1 and CDR2: DFQATT, SNEGSKA (reference sequence). The V gene lost 3 bases and the J gene lost 7 bases, with 15 bases spanning the gap. Here the CDR3 reads CSARVVAFSGELFF. For the CDR3, the DNA is TGCAGTGCTAGGGTCGTAGCGTTTAGCGGGGAGCTGTTTTTT.

This clonotype has more than one count but fewer than ten. The chain recombines TRBV7-9 with TRBJ2-1; 8 nucleotides line up with TRBD2. Per germline, CDR1 SEHNR and CDR2 FQNEAQ (reference sequence). This CDR3 is 15 amino acids long. Losses at the gene ends were 2 bases for V and 9 bases for J; bases not matched to a gene: 9. CDR3 DNA sequence: TGTGCCAGCAGCTTACTCGGGAGGGCCGGGGGTGAGCAGTTCTTC. Protein product: CASSLLGRAGGEQFF. Filled out from reference TRBV7-9 and TRBJ2-1, the complete variable domain reads DTGVSQNPRHKITKRGQNVTFRCDPISEHNRLYWYRQTLGQGPEFLTYFQNEAQLEKSRLLSDRFSAERPKGSFSTLEIQRTEQGDSAMYLCASSLLGRAGGEQFFGPGTRLTVL.

This clonotype was found a few times. This rearrangement joins TRBV20-1 to TRBJ1-2; 9 bases agree with TRBD1. The trim removed 5 bases at V and 3 bases at J, leaving 10 bases unmatched. Looked up from germline, CDR1 is DFQATT and CDR2 is SNEGSKA (reference sequence). CDR3 length: 15 residues. CDR3 coding DNA: TGCAGTGCTGGGGGAAGACAGGGGGGTCACTATGGCTACACCTTC. It is translated as CSAGGRQGGHYGYTF.

This clonotype occurred a few times. The V and J genes are TRBV2 and TRBJ2-2; 8 positions agree with TRBD1. The trim removed 5 bases at V and 0 bases at J, leaving 5 bases unmatched. The CDR3 runs to 16 residues. The germline gives CDR1 SNHLY, CDR2 FYNNEI. CDR3 bases: TGTGCCAGCAGTAGCCGGGACAGGCCGAACACCGGGGAGCTGTTTTTT. It codes for CASSSRDRPNTGELFF.

This chain uses TRBV7-9 with TRBJ1-2; D is possibly TRBD1 (6 bases). This CDR3 spans 13 amino acids. V shed 1 base and J shed 5 bases, with 8 bases lying between them. Germline CDR1 reads SEHNR; CDR2 reads FQNEAQ (reference sequence). The CDR3: CASSLGTEYGYTF. The CDR3 coding sequence is TGTGCCAGCAGCTTAGGGACAGAGTATGGCTACACCTTC.

The chain recombines TRBV27 with TRBJ2-5; D is perhaps TRBD1 or TRBD2 (6 bases each). The CDR3 loop spans 13 amino acids. Trimming took 5 bases from V and 4 from J, leaving 11 bases between them. Germline lookup yields CDR1 MNHEY and CDR2 SMNVEV (reference sequence). The CDR3 loop is CASSLGGGETQYF. The DNA for the CDR3 is TGTGCCAGCAGTCTCGGAGGGGGAGAGACCCAGTACTTC.

The chain links TRBV12-3 or TRBV12-4 to TRBJ1-1; D remains ambiguous. V lost 2 bases to trimming and J lost 7 bases, with 5 bases between them. CDR3 size: 11 residues. CDR3 DNA sequence: TGTGCCAGCAGTTTACGGGGTGAAGCTTTCTTT. Translated: CASSLRGEAFF.

V gene TRBV28 combines with J gene TRBJ2-5, with 9 bases matching TRBD1. The CDR3 is made up of 14 amino acids. Trimming removed 7 bases from V and 2 bases from J; junction bases left unmatched: 5. Germline CDR1 and CDR2: MDHEN and SYDVKM. The CDR3 protein is CASMTGGRQETQYF. The CDR3 DNA is TGTGCCAGCATGACAGGGGGAAGGCAAGAGACCCAGTACTTC.

This clonotype is hyperexpanded within its sample. The CDR3 sequence is CASSLGRVYGYTF. CDR3 DNA sequence: TGTGCCAGCAGTTTGGGCAGGGTTTATGGCTACACCTTC. The chain recombines TRBV7-9 with TRBJ1-2; maybe TRBD1 (5 bases). Deletions cut 6 bases from V and 5 bases from J, with 13 bases between. CDR1 is SEHNR and CDR2 is FQNEAQ in the germline V gene (reference sequence). This CDR3 region has 13 residues.

This clonotype was detected only a few times. V is TRBV11-2 and J is TRBJ1-2; 7 nucleotides line up with TRBD1. The CDR3 extends over 15 amino acids. Germline CDR1 and CDR2: SGHAT and FQNNGV. V gave up 4 bases and J gave up 3 bases; unmatched junction bases: 8. The CDR3 is CASSYPRQGYYGYTF. The CDR3, as DNA: TGTGCCAGCAGCTACCCCCGACAGGGATACTATGGCTACACCTTC.

CDR3 bases: TGTGCCAGCAGCTTAGACCGGGATCGGAAAGGCTACACCTTC. This sequence encodes CASSLDRDRKGYTF. This chain joins TRBV7-2 and TRBJ1-2; D is undetermined. The CDR3 loop spans 14 amino acids. Germline assignment: CDR1 SGHTA and CDR2 FQGNSA. The V gene lost 1 base and the J gene lost 8 bases, with 14 bases spanning the gap.

The chain links TRBV7-9 to TRBJ1-1; D ambiguous. The length of the CDR3 is 16 residues. CDR1 SEHNR and CDR2 FQNEAQ come from the germline V gene (reference sequence). V lost 1 base and J 5 bases, leaving 17 bases between the germline ends. The CDR3 DNA follows: TGTGCCAGCAGCTTAGAATCGTTTAGAAGACCGACTGAAGCTTTCTTT. Translated: CASSLESFRRPTEAFF.

A few counts support this clonotype. The chain has TRBV6-1 and TRBJ1-3; D is undetermined. Germline CDR1 and CDR2: MNHNS and SASEGT. There are 13 residues in the CDR3. Trimming left V 6 bases short and J 4 bases short, with 10 bases between. The CDR3 bases are TGTGCCAGCAGCAGTCCGGGGGGAAACACCATATATTTT. This translates into CASSSPGGNTIYF.

In its sample, this clonotype was seen a few times. This rearrangement joins TRBV20-1 to TRBJ2-5, with 11 bases identical to TRBD2. CDR3 size: 13 residues. The J segment lost 7 bases and the V segment lost 2 bases, leaving 3 bases of the junction unmatched. Germline V CDR1 and CDR2: DFQATT, SNEGSKA (reference sequence). CDR3 loop: CSARSTSGGTQYF. CDR3 sequence (DNA): TGCAGTGCTAGATCTACTAGCGGGGGGACCCAGTACTTC.

The CDR3 DNA sequence: TGTGCCAGCAGTCTTAGCGGGAGCCACTACGAGCAGTACTTC. It codes for CASSLSGSHYEQYF. This chain uses TRBV27 with TRBJ2-7, with 9 bases aligning to TRBD2. Germline trimming cut 5 bases from V and 3 bases from J; bases unmatched to any gene: 5. Germline V gene data show CDR1 as MNHEY and CDR2 as SMNVEV (reference sequence). The CDR3 is 14 residues long.

The rearrangement joins TRBV9 to TRBJ2-7; D gene ambiguous. This CDR3 is 14 amino acids long. V lost 0 bases and J lost 6, with 13 bases in between. Germline V gene data show CDR1 as SGDLS and CDR2 as YYNGEE. The CDR3 sequence: CASSVDGRSAEQYF. For the CDR3, the DNA is TGTGCCAGCAGCGTAGACGGCCGTTCGGCCGAGCAGTACTTC.

This clonotype showed up just a few times. The chain combines TRBV15 with TRBJ1-5; no reliable D call. The ends were cut back, 0 bases at V and 4 bases at J, with 10 bases in the middle. Per the germline V gene, CDR1 is LNHNV and CDR2 is YYDKDF (reference sequence). This CDR3 is 15 amino acids long. In nucleotides, the CDR3 is TGTGCCACCAGCAGAGATGTAGCAGGAAATCAGCCCCAGCATTTT. This encodes CATSRDVAGNQPQHF.

For the CDR3, the DNA is TGTGCCTGGGAGCGGGGGCTATACAATGAGCAGTTCTTC. Amino acid sequence: CAWERGLYNEQFF. The rearrangement uses TRBV30 and TRBJ2-1; 8 nucleotides match TRBD2. The CDR3 is made up of 13 amino acids. J was trimmed by 4 bases and V by 5 bases; bases with no gene match: 4. Germline V gene data show CDR1 as GTSNPN and CDR2 as SVGIG (reference sequence).